Sequencing of this T cell receptor beta chain was carried out in a study of T cell repertoires in cytomegalovirus infection. Study-level information: CMV epitopes used comprised recently identified HLA-C-restricted ones and well-studied HLA-B-restricted ones. It can be stated that public TCR beta signatures indicated CMV infection as well as a matching HLA type.

Germline lookup yields CDR1 MGHRA and CDR2 YSYEKL. V lost 0 bases to trimming and J lost 5 bases, with 16 bases between them. The CDR3 has 16 amino acids. As concerns this clonotype: Its specificity is unknown.

Study-wide points: HLA-C-restricted CMV-specific TCR beta clonotypes were dominant in the ex vivo response.

TCRdb redid the calling of the reads with MiXCR, one entry per CDR3 protein. The sample records a few hundred thousand distinct CDR3 sequences, 33% being singletons. The V and J genes are TRBV4-1 and TRBJ2-5; no firm D call. Sequences were derived from cultured PBMCs, sampled from culture after CMV antigen stimulation. This TCR derives from a human donor in good health (CMV status not recorded). Some clones in this sample may be carry-over from other donors' samples. The CDR3 DNA follows: TGCGCCAGCAGCCAAGATAAGACCAGCCAGGAGGAGACCCAGTACTTC. This sequence encodes CASSQDKTSQEETQYF.